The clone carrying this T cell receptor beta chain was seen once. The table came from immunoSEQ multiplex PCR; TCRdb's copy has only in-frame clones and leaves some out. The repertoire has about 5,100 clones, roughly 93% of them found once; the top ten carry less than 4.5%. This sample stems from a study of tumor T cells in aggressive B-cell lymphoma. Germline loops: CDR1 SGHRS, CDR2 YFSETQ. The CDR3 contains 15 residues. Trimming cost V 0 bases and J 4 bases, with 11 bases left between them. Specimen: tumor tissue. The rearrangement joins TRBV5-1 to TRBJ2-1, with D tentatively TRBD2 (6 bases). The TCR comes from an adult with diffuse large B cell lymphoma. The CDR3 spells CASSLEGGNYNEQFF. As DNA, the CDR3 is TGCGCCAGCAGCTTGGAGGGCGGGAATTACAATGAGCAGTTCTTC.